What follows are 18 T cell receptor beta chains derived from one specimen sequenced in a study of blood T cell repertoires in COVID-19. Using immunoSEQ multiplex PCR, the repertoire was profiled, and TCRdb retains in-frame clones only, with some absent. The sample shows 150,000 to 200,000 clones, 85% to 90% of them seen only once. The sequencing sample was made of PBMCs or T cells enriched from blood (not recorded which). Receptor source: a woman in her fifties or sixties who had recovered from COVID-19.

The chain employs TRBV7-2 and TRBJ1-3; D is uncertain. The CDR3 totals 16 residues. Germline CDR1 is SGHTA and CDR2 is FQGNSA. The V end was cut by 5 bases, the J end by 4 bases, with 18 bases between. The CDR3, as DNA: TGTGCCAGCAGCCCCGGACTTCTCGTGAGGGGAAACACCATATATTTT. Amino acids: CASSPGLLVRGNTIYF.

This clone occurred once. The gene calls are TRBV6-5 and TRBJ1-3; possibly TRBD1 for D (6 bases). The V gene's germline CDR1 is MNHEY and CDR2 SVGAGI. The CDR3 runs to 15 residues. V gave up 2 bases and J gave up 4 bases, with 12 bases separating them. In DNA form, the CDR3 reads TGTGCCAGCAGTTACACAGGGTCCGACGGAAACACCATATATTTT. It encodes CASSYTGSDGNTIYF.

The chain recombines TRBV24-1 with TRBJ1-5; tentative D call: TRBD1 (6 bases). The V gene's germline CDR1 is KGHDR and CDR2 SFDVKD. V was pared by 7 bases and J by 6 bases, with 12 bases between. CDR3 length: 13 residues. CDR3 loop: CATSDVRGQPQHF. The CDR3 nucleotides read TGTGCCACCAGCGACGTCAGGGGTCAGCCCCAGCATTTT.

The V call is TRBV29-1, the J call TRBJ1-5, with TRBD1 as a possible D gene (6 bases). CDR3 length equals 13 residues. Germline V lookup: CDR1 SQVTM, CDR2 ANQGSEA. Trimming removed 4 bases from V and 7 bases from J, with 14 bases in between. The CDR3 DNA follows: TGCAGCGTTGCCCCAGGGGTAGGGCAGCCCCAGCATTTT. Translating it yields CSVAPGVGQPQHF.

The genes are TRBV27 and TRBJ2-3; D remains ambiguous. Germline V CDR1 and CDR2: MNHEY, SMNVEV (reference sequence). With 1 base removed from V and 7 bases from J, the gap between germline ends came to 9 bases. CDR3 length: 13 amino acids. The CDR3 sequence is CASSLYPPNTQYF. The CDR3 nucleotides are TGTGCCAGCAGTTTATATCCCCCCAATACGCAGTATTTT.

The chain couples TRBV7-6 to TRBJ1-5; a weak D match, TRBD1 (5 bases). The CDR3 contains 15 residues. V shed 5 bases and J shed 0 bases, with 11 bases lying between them. Germline V gene data show CDR1 as SGHVS and CDR2 as FNYEAQ. CDR3 in DNA: TGTGCCAGCAGCCCGGACATTTTTAGCAATCAGCCCCAGCATTTT. Translated: CASSPDIFSNQPQHF.

The chain uses TRBV6-5 and TRBJ2-7, with 9 bases that match TRBD1. This CDR3 spans 12 amino acids. V lost 7 bases and J lost 6; bases outside the gene matches: 4. Germline CDR1 reads MNHEY; CDR2 reads SVGAGI. The CDR3 region is CASNGQGFEQYF. The CDR3 DNA is TGTGCCAGCAACGGACAGGGGTTCGAGCAGTACTTC.

The J gene is TRBJ2-3, the V gene TRBV7-3; D gene uncertain. Germline-derived CDR1 and CDR2 are SGHTA and FQGTGA. The CDR3 is 13 residues long. The germline V and J ends were trimmed by 5 bases and 3 bases, with 9 bases remaining between them. CDR3 in DNA: TGTGCCAGCAGCCGCAGCAGGACAGATACGCAGTATTTT. The encoded protein is CASSRSRTDTQYF.

The sample holds one count of this clone. This chain connects TRBV18 to TRBJ2-2; 10 positions match TRBD1. V shed 3 bases and J 3 bases; nucleotides not matched to a gene: 1. The CDR3 spans 15 residues. Germline V gene lookup returns CDR1 KGHSH and CDR2 LQKENI. The chain's CDR3 is CASSPGTGDTGELFF. The CDR3 DNA follows: TGTGCCAGCTCACCCGGGACAGGGGACACCGGGGAGCTGTTTTTT.

A few counts support this clone. This chain uses TRBV7-3 with TRBJ1-2; tentative D call: TRBD1 (6 bases). From germline, CDR1 is SGHTA and CDR2 FQGTGA. The CDR3 runs to 15 residues. The V gene lost 0 bases and the J gene lost 8 bases, with 16 bases spanning the gap. CDR3 bases: TGTGCCAGCAGCTTAACTGGGGACCCGACAGGAGGCTACACCTTC. Translating gives CASSLTGDPTGGYTF.

This sequence joins TRBV27 and TRBJ2-3; 14 nucleotides align to TRBD2. Germline-derived CDR1 and CDR2 are MNHEY and SMNVEV (reference sequence). V shed 6 bases and J 0 bases; nucleotides not matched to a gene: 11. This CDR3 has 19 amino acids. The CDR3 bases are TGTGCCAGCAGCAGGACTAGCGGGGGGCCCACCTCTAGCACAGATACGCAGTATTTT. Translated: CASSRTSGGPTSSTDTQYF.

The rearrangement uses TRBV6-2 or TRBV6-3 and TRBJ2-1; 15 bases line up with TRBD2. The CDR3 totals 17 residues. Germline assignment: CDR1 MNHEY and CDR2 SVGEGT. After removal of 0 bases from V and 13 bases from J, the junction contained 10 bases not matched to a gene. CDR3 residues: CASSYSKGTSGGSAQFF. The CDR3 coding sequence is TGTGCCAGCAGTTACTCGAAGGGGACTAGCGGGGGGTCAGCACAGTTCTTC.

The CDR3 is CASSQDHQGMIGYTF. The DNA for the CDR3 is TGTGCCAGCAGCCAAGATCACCAGGGGATGATTGGCTACACCTTC. This chain connects TRBV3-1 (or the pseudogene TRBV3-2) to TRBJ1-2; a weak D match, TRBD1 (6 bases). CDR3 length equals 15 residues. Deletions cut 0 bases from V and 7 bases from J, with 15 bases between. CDR1 is LGHDT and CDR2 is YNNKEL in the germline V gene (reference sequence).

This chain connects TRBV5-4 to TRBJ2-2; 9 bases match TRBD1. Germline CDR1 is SGHNT and CDR2 is YYREEE (reference sequence). CDR3 length equals 16 residues. V was pared by 5 bases and J by 4 bases, with 9 bases of the junction left unmatched. This chain's CDR3 is CASSIGGQGRTGELFF. The CDR3 region has the DNA TGTGCCAGCAGTATCGGGGGACAGGGTCGCACCGGGGAGCTGTTTTTT.

There are a few counts of this clone. The gene calls are TRBV11-3 and TRBJ2-1; 10 bases agree with TRBD2. The CDR3 has 15 amino acids. Trimming took 5 bases from V and 6 from J; bases not matched to a gene: 7. Looked up from germline, CDR1 is SGHNT and CDR2 is YENEEA. CDR3 nucleotide sequence: TGTGCCAGCAGCGCAAGCGGGGGGGCCCGCAATGAGCAGTTCTTC. Translated: CASSASGGARNEQFF.

V usage is TRBV5-1 and J usage is TRBJ2-2, with D possibly being TRBD2 (6 bases). This CDR3 has 15 residues. Deletions cut 0 bases from V and 5 bases from J, with 11 bases between. Germline V gene sequence: CDR1 SGHRS, CDR2 YFSETQ. The CDR3 loop is CASSLGLARTGELFF. CDR3 DNA: TGCGCCAGCAGCTTGGGTCTAGCGAGGACCGGGGAGCTGTTTTTT.

The V call is TRBV12-3 or TRBV12-4, the J call TRBJ2-1; a weak D match, TRBD1 (5 bases). This CDR3 has 12 amino acids. V was trimmed by 2 bases and J by 6 bases, leaving 5 bases between them. CDR3: CASSLQGNEQFF. CDR3 in DNA: TGTGCCAGCAGTTTACAGGGCAATGAGCAGTTCTTC.

The DNA for the CDR3 is TGTGCCAGCAGCCGCCGCATAGGTCCGGTGGAACAGGCTTTCTTT. This gives the protein CASSRRIGPVEQAFF. V gene TRBV5-6 combines with J gene TRBJ1-1; D call uncertain. This CDR3 spans 15 amino acids. Germline assignment: CDR1 SGHDT and CDR2 YYEEEE. The V and J ends lost 4 bases and 11 bases respectively, with 24 bases between them.